What follows are 2 T cell receptor beta chains derived from one specimen sequenced in a study of memory CD4+ T cells and cytomegalovirus serostatus. TCRdb keeps only in-frame clones here, not all; method: immunoSEQ multiplex PCR. The sample lists about 64,000 clones; around 77% were seen once. Single viable CD3+CD4+CD8-CD45RO+ cells were sorted as the memory CD4+ T cells. The sequenced sample consisted of memory CD4+ T cells from blood. These receptors all come from an adult in good health and CMV-seronegative.

The chain recombines TRBV6-1 with TRBJ1-4, with 9 bases matching TRBD1. CDR1 and CDR2 (germline): MNHNS, SASEGT. With 8 bases clipped from V and 7 bases from J, the junction kept 11 bases outside the gene matches. This CDR3 spans 15 amino acids. Here the CDR3 DNA reads TGTGCCAGCCGCGTTCCGGGACAGGGAGGTGAAAAACTGTTTTTT. This gives the protein CASRVPGQGGEKLFF.

The chain combines TRBV28 with TRBJ2-7, with D unresolved. This CDR3 is 13 amino acids long. Germline V gene sequence: CDR1 MDHEN, CDR2 SYDVKM. Trimming took off 7 bases at V and 2 bases at J, with 12 bases between the two ends. CDR3 in DNA: TGTGCCAGCATTCCGGACGGTCCCTACGAGCAGTACTTC. Translated, it gives CASIPDGPYEQYF.